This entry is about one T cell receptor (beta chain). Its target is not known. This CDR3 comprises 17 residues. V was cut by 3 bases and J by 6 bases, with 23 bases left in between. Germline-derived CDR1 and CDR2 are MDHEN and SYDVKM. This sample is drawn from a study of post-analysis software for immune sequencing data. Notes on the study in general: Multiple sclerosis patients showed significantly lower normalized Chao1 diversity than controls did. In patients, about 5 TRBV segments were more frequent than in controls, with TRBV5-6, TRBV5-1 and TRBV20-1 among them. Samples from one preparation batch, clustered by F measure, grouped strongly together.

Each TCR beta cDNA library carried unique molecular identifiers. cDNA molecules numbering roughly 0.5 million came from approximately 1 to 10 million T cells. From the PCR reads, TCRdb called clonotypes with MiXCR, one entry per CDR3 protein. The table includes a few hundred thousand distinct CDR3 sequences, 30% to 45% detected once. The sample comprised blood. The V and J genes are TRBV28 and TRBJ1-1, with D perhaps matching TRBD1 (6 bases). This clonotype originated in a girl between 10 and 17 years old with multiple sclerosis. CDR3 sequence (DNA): TGTGCCAGCAGTTTGATACAGGGAAAGGGTTGGAGTGCTGAAGCTTTCTTT. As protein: CASSLIQGKGWSAEAFF.